A selection of T cell receptor beta chains follows, all from one sample in a study of shared clonotypes between healthy human individuals. TCRdb's table, derived via immunoSEQ multiplex PCR, lists solely in-frame clones and lacks some. Of under 1,100,000 clones in the sample, around 74% are singletons; the top ten hold around 1.5%. The sample comprised memory CD4+ T cells sorted from blood. The receptors derive from a man aged 18 to 29 in good health. Both conserved end residues are part of each CDR3. D genes are given only for firm matches. The size field is filled for only some rows; it gives once, few, many or a size class.

DNA	CDR3	D	length	size	V	J
TGCGCCAGCAGCCCTGGGACTAGCGTGTACAATGAGCAGTTCTTC	CASSPGTSVYNEQFF	TRBD2	15	-	TRBV5-1	TRBJ2-1
TGTGCCAGCAGTGAAGGACAGGGGGCGTTTGACGAGCAGTACTTC	CASSEGQGAFDEQYF	TRBD1	15	few	TRBV6-1	TRBJ2-7
TGTGCCAGCAACTTGGACAGGGGGCAAAACATTCAGTACTTC	CASNLDRGQNIQYF	TRBD1	14	few	TRBV2	TRBJ2-4
TGTGCCAGTAGTGGGCAGGGGGGGTACAATGAGCAGTTCTTC	CASSGQGGYNEQFF	-	14	few	TRBV19	TRBJ2-1
TGTGCCAGCAGCCCCGACCTTTCTAATTCACCCCTCCACTTT	CASSPDLSNSPLHF	-	14	-	TRBV11-1	TRBJ1-6
TGTGCCAGCAGTTCACAGGTTACCGGGGAGCTGTTTTTT	CASSSQVTGELFF	-	13	-	TRBV6-5	TRBJ2-2
TGTGCCAGCAGCTTTATAGGTTTGGGGGTGGCGACTGAAGCTTTCTTT	CASSFIGLGVATEAFF	-	16	few	TRBV11-2	TRBJ1-1
TGTGCCTGGACTAGCGGGAGGGCGGCCGGGGAGCTGTTTTTT	CAWTSGRAAGELFF	TRBD2	14	-	TRBV30	TRBJ2-2
TGCGCCAGCAGCCTTTTCAGTGAAGGCACAGATACGCAGTATTTT	CASSLFSEGTDTQYF	-	15	-	TRBV4-1	TRBJ2-3
TGTGCCAGCAGCCTTAGCGGGACGGACTCCGAGCAGTACTTC	CASSLSGTDSEQYF	TRBD2	14	-	TRBV7-9	TRBJ2-7
TGTGCCAGCAGCCCTGGACTAGCGGGCCCCTACGAGCAGTACTTC	CASSPGLAGPYEQYF	TRBD2	15	-	TRBV9	TRBJ2-7
TGTGCCGGTCATGGGGGGAGCGCAGCGGGGGCAGATACGCAGTATTTT	CAGHGGSAAGADTQYF	TRBD2	16	-	TRBV2	TRBJ2-3
TGTGCCAGCAGCCCCAACGTACAGGGACGACAGTATTTT	CASSPNVQGRQYF	-	13	once	TRBV2	TRBJ2-3
TGTGCCAGCAACCCGGGACAAGGGATCTACGAGCAGTACTTC	CASNPGQGIYEQYF	-	14	-	TRBV6-6	TRBJ2-7
TGCGCCAGCAGCCAAACCAGACTAGCGGGAGTGATAGATACGCAGTATTTT	CASSQTRLAGVIDTQYF	TRBD2	17	-	TRBV4-3	TRBJ2-3